The clone carrying this T cell receptor beta chain showed up many times. These data belong to a study of T-cell reconstitution after alpha-beta-depleted transplantation in children. The CDR3 covers 15 residues. The V gene end was trimmed by 2 bases and the J gene end by 5 bases; junction bases not matched to a gene: 2. Per germline, CDR1 SGHRS and CDR2 YFSETQ. The TCRbeta library incorporated unique molecular identifiers. TCRdb processed the PCR reads anew with MiXCR; each CDR3 protein has one entry. The data show hundreds of thousands of distinct CDR3 sequences, roughly 9.5% seen once. The material was PBMCs from the stem cell graft donor, obtained from the stem cell graft. The chain uses TRBV5-1 and TRBJ2-1; 12 positions agree with TRBD2. This TCR was sampled from a human donor who donated a stem cell graft to a child with SCID. This CDR3 reads CASSLLAGGHNEQFF. The DNA for the CDR3 is TGCGCCAGCAGCTTACTAGCGGGGGGCCACAATGAGCAGTTCTTC.